This TCR beta chain was found in a study of CD8 T cells in Susac syndrome. At the level of the study: Susac syndrome patients were untreated, on corticosteroids with some adding intravenous immunoglobulin, or on intravenous immunoglobulin only.

Study results and limitations: The study recognized that the number of individuals in its TCR sequencing and HLA analysis was relatively small.

CDR3 length equals 15 residues. Germline V gene sequence: CDR1 SGHDN, CDR2 FVKESK. V gave up 4 bases and J gave up 9 bases; unmatched junction bases: 7. With respect to this clonotype: Its antigen is still unknown.

Random hexamers were used to reverse transcribe an amount of roughly 0.5 to 1 ug RNA. An immunoSEQ multiplex PCR generated amplified TCR beta CDR3 products spanning 54 Vbeta and 13 Jbeta. TCRdb analysed the immunoSEQ multiplex PCR reads with MiXCR anew, one entry per CDR3 protein. The sample shows 170,000 or so distinct CDR3 sequences, roughly 94% of them seen only once. V gene TRBV14 combines with J gene TRBJ1-6; 9 positions match TRBD1. The sequencing input was CD4+ T cells from PBMCs. The clonotype was recovered from a human donor with Susac syndrome. CDR3 in amino acids: CASSRLGTGSSPLHF. DNA for the CDR3: TGTGCCAGCAGCCGCCTCGGGACAGGGAGTTCACCCCTCCACTTT.